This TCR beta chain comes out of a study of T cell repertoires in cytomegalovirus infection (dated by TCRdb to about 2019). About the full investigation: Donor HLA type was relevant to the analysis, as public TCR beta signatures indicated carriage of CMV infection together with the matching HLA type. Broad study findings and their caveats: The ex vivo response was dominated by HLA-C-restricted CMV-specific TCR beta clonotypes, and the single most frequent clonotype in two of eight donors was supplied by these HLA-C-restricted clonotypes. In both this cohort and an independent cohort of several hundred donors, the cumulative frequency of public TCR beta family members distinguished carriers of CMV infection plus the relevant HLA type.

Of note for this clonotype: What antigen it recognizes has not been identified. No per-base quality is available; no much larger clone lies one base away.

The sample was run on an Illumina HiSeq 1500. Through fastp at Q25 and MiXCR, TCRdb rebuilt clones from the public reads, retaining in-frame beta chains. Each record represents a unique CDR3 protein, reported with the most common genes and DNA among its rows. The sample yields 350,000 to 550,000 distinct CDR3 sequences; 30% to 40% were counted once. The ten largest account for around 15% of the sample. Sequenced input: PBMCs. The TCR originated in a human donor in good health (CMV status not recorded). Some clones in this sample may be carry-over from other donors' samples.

For the CDR3, the sequence is CASSLRTSGASEQYF. The nucleotides read TGTGCCAGCAGCCTTCGGACTAGCGGGGCCAGCGAGCAGTACTTC. The chain is encoded by TRBV14 joined to TRBJ2-7; 12 junctional bases match TRBD2. Based on the germline V gene, the CDR1 and CDR2 sequences are SGHDN and FVKESK. The germline V end is reduced by 4 bases and the J end by 6 bases; junction bases left unmatched: 7. From the cysteine up to the phenylalanine, the CDR3 has a length of 15 residues. CDR3 DNA is the only sequence kept; it has 45 bases, read in frame from the first base.